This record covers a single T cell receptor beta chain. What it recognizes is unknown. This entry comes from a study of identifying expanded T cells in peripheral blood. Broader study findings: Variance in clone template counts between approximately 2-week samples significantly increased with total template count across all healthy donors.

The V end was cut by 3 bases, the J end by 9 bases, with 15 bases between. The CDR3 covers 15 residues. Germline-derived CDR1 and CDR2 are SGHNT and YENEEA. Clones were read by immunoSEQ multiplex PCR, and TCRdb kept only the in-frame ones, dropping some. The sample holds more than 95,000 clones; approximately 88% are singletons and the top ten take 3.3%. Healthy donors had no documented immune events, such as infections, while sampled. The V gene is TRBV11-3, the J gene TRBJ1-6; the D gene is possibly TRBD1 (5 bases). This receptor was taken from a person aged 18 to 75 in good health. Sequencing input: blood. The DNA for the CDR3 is TGTGCCAGCAGCTTTAGGGGTGGACCGGGTTCACCCCTCCACTTT. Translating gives CASSFRGGPGSPLHF. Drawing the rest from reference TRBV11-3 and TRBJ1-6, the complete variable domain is EAGVVQSPRYKIIEKKQPVAFWCNPISGHNTLYWYLQNLGQGPELLIRYENEEAVDDSQLPKDRFSAERLKGVDSTLKIQPAELGDSAVYLCASSFRGGPGSPLHFGNGTRLTVT.